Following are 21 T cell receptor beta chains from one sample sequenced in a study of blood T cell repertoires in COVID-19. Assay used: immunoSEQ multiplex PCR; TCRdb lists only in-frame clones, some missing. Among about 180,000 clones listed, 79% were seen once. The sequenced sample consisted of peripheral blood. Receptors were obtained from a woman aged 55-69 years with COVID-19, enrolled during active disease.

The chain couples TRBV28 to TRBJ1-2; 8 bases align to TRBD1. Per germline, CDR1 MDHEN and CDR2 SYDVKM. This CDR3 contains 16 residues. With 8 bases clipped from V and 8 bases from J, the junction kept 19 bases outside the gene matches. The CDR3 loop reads CASRTPSEAGGKGYTF. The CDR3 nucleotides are TGTGCCAGCCGAACACCCTCGGAAGCAGGGGGCAAGGGCTACACCTTC.

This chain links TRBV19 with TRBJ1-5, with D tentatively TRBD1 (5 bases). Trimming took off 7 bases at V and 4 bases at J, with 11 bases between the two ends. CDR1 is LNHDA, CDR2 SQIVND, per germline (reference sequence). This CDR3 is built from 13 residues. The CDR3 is CASTPTENQPQHF. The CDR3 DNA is TGTGCCAGTACCCCGACAGAGAATCAGCCCCAGCATTTT.

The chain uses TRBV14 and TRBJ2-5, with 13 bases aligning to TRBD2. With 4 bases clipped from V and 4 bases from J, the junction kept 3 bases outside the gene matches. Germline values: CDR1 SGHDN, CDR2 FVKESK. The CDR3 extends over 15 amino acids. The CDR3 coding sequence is TGTGCCAGCAGCCCATGGACTAGCGGGGGAGAGACCCAGTACTTC. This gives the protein CASSPWTSGGETQYF.

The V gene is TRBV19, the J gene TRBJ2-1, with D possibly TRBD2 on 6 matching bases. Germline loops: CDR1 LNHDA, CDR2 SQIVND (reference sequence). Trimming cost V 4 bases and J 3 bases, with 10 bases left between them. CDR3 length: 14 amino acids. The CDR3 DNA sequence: TGTGCCAGTAGTACCCAGGGAGGCTACAATGAGCAGTTCTTC. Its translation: CASSTQGGYNEQFF.

CDR3 amino acids: CASSLNRASGANVLTF. The CDR3 bases are TGTGCCAGCAGCTTGAACAGGGCCTCTGGGGCCAACGTCCTGACTTTC. V usage is TRBV7-9 and J usage is TRBJ2-6, with TRBD1 as a possible D gene (6 bases). The V end was cut by 3 bases, the J end by 0 bases, with 9 bases between. Germline V gene data show CDR1 as SEHNR and CDR2 as FQNEAQ (reference sequence). There are 16 residues in the CDR3.

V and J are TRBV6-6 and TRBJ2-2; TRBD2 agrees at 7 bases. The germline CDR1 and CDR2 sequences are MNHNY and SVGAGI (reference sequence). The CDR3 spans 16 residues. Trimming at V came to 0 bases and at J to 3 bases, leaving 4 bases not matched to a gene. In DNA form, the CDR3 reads TGTGCCAGCAGTTACTCCGGGGGGTCCTACACCGGGGAGCTGTTTTTT. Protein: CASSYSGGSYTGELFF.

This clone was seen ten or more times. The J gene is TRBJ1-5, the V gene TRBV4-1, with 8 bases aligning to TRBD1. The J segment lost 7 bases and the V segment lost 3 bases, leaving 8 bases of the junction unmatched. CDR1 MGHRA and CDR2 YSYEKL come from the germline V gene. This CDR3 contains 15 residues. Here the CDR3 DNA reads TGCGCCAGCAGCCATGATCTGGACAGGGTCCAGCCCCAGCATTTT. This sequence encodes CASSHDLDRVQPQHF.

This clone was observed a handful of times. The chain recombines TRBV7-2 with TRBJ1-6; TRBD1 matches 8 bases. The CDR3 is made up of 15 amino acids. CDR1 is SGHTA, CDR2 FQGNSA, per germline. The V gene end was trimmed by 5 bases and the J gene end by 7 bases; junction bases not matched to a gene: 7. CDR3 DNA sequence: TGTGCCAGCAGCCTGAGGACAGGGCGGAATTCACCCCTCCACTTT. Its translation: CASSLRTGRNSPLHF. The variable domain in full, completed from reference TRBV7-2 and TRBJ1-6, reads GAGVSQSPSNKVTEKGKDVELRCDPISGHTALYWYRQSLGQGLEFLIYFQGNSAPDKSGLPSDRFSAERTGGSVSTLTIQRTQQEDSAVYLCASSLRTGRNSPLHFGNGTRLTVT.

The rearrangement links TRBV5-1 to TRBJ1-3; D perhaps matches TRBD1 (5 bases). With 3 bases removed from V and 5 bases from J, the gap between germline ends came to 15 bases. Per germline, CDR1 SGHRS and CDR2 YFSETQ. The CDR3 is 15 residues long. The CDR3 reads CASSYGGIERNTIYF. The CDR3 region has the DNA TGCGCCAGCAGCTACGGGGGAATTGAAAGAAACACCATATATTTT.

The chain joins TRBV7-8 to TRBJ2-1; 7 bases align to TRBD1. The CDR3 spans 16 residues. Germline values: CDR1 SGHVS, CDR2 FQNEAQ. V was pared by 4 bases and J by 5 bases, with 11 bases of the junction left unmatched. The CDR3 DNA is TGTGCCAGCAGCTCACCAAGCCGGGACAGAGACAATGAGCAGTTCTTC. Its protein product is CASSSPSRDRDNEQFF.

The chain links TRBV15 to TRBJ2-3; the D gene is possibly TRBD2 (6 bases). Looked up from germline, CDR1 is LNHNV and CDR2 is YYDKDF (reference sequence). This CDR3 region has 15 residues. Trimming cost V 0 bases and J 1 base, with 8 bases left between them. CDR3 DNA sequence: TGTGCCACCAGCAGAGAGGAGGGAGGCACAGATACGCAGTATTTT. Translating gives CATSREEGGTDTQYF.

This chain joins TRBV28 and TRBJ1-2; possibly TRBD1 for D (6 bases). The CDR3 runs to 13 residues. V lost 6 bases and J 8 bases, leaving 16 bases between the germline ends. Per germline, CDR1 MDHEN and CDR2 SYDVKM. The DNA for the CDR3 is TGTGCCAGCAGATCACAGGGAGGGAGAGGCTACACCTTC. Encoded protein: CASRSQGGRGYTF.

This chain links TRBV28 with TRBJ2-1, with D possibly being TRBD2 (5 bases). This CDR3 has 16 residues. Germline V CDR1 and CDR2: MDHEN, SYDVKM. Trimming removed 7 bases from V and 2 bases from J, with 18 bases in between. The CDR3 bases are TGTGCCAGCAATTCCGGGGTTCGGGGAGCCTACAATGAGCAGTTCTTC. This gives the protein CASNSGVRGAYNEQFF.

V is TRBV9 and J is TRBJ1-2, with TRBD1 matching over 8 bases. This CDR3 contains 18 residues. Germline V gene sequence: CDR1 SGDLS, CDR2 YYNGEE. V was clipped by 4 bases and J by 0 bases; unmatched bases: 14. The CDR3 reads CASSKTDRGLMSNYGYTF. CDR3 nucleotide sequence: TGTGCCAGCAGCAAAACAGACAGGGGCTTAATGTCTAACTATGGCTACACCTTC.

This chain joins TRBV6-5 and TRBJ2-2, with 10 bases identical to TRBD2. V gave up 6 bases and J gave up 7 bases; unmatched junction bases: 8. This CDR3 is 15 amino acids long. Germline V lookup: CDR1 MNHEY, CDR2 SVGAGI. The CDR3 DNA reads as TGTGCCAGCAGGCGGGCTAGCGGGAGTGGCGGGGAGCTGTTTTTT. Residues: CASRRASGSGGELFF.

CDR3 sequence: CASQTGFLNTEAFF. In DNA, the CDR3 is TGTGCCAGTCAGACAGGCTTTCTGAACACTGAAGCTTTCTTT. The chain combines TRBV6-5 with TRBJ1-1; perhaps TRBD1 as D (6 bases). This CDR3 is 14 amino acids long. Germline CDR1 and CDR2: MNHEY and SVGAGI. V shed 9 bases and J shed 0 bases, with 14 bases lying between them.

CDR3 nucleotide sequence: TGTGCCAGCAGCCACCGGGGGGGGACCGACACTGAAGCTTTCTTT. Encoded protein: CASSHRGGTDTEAFF. The V call is TRBV4-2, the J call TRBJ1-1; weak D call: TRBD1 (5 bases). This CDR3 is built from 15 residues. Trimming stripped 3 bases from V and 3 bases from J, with 14 bases between. CDR1 LGHNA and CDR2 YNFKEQ come from the germline V gene.

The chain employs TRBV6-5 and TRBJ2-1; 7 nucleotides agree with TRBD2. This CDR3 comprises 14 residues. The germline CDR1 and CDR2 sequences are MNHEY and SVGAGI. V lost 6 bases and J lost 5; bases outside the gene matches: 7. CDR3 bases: TGTGCCAGCAGCGGTGTGGGGGGGGACAATGAGCAGTTCTTC. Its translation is CASSGVGGDNEQFF.

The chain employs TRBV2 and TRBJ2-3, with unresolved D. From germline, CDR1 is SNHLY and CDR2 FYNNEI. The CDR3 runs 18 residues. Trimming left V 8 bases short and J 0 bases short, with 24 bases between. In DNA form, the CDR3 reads TGTGCCAGCCTCCTCCTTGGGCTTAATTCAGGAAGCACAGATACGCAGTATTTT. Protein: CASLLLGLNSGSTDTQYF.

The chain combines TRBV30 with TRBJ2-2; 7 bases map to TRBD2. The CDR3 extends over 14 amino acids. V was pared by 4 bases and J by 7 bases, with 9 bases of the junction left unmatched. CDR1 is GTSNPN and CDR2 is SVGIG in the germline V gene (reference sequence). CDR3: CAWNRGGGNGELFF. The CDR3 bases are TGTGCCTGGAATAGGGGCGGGGGTAACGGGGAGCTGTTTTTT.

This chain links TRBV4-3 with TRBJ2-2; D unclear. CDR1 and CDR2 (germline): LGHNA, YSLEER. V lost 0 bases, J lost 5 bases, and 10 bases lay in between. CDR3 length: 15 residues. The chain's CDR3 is CASSQELVETGELFF. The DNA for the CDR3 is TGCGCCAGCAGCCAAGAGCTAGTGGAGACCGGGGAGCTGTTTTTT.